The present T cell receptor (beta chain) was sequenced within a study of Graves' ophthalmopathy and Graves' hyperthyroidism. This CDR3 is built from 13 residues. Per the germline V gene, CDR1 is SGDLS and CDR2 is YYNGEE. V shed 4 bases, J shed 6 bases, and the junction held 4 bases outside the gene matches. Researchers took RNA transcripts and amplified TCR beta CDR3 regions from them. Investigators did first-round RT-PCR with HTBI primers, then second-round multiplex PCR. TCRdb ran MiXCR on the multiplex PCR reads and lists one entry per CDR3 protein. The table shows 650,000 to 800,000 distinct CDR3 sequences, with more than 40% occurring only once.

The rearrangement joins TRBV9 to TRBJ2-7; 10 bases agree with TRBD2. The sample comprised peripheral blood. This sequence was found in an adult man with Graves' ophthalmopathy. The CDR3 reads CASSLAGVAEQYF. CDR3 bases: TGTGCCAGCAGCCTAGCGGGAGTCGCCGAGCAGTACTTC.